This TCR beta chain was found in a study of early T cells in non-severe SARS-CoV-2 infection. At the level of the study: From unsorted whole blood, bulk RNA was sequenced, and the chains remained unpaired.

This clonotype occurred many times. Its target is not known. Attached unique molecular identifiers marked individual cDNA molecules. In TCRdb, the 5' RACE reads were re-called with MiXCR into one record per CDR3 protein. The sample shows 65,000 to 90,000 distinct CDR3 sequences, over 9% of them seen only once. Notes on the study in general: VDJdb matching, biased toward anti-spike CD8 responses, missed private and CD4 specificities.

Sequences were obtained from whole blood. This sequence was found in an adult who was a healthcare worker with PCR-confirmed SARS-CoV-2 infection or an uninfected control (not recorded which).

The CDR3 nucleotides read TGTGCCAGCAGTTACTTGCGGACAGGGAGAACAGATACGCAGTATTTT. It yields the protein CASSYLRTGRTDTQYF. The genes are TRBV6-6 and TRBJ2-3; 8 nucleotides match TRBD1. Losses at the gene ends were 1 base for V and 3 bases for J; bases not matched to a gene: 6. The CDR3 extends over 16 amino acids. The germline V gene encodes CDR1 MNHNY and CDR2 SVGAGI (reference sequence).